These T cell receptor beta chains were read from a single sample in a study of blood T cell repertoires in COVID-19. TCRdb's table, derived via immunoSEQ multiplex PCR, lists solely in-frame clones and lacks some. The table includes 60,000 to 75,000 clones, 65% to 85% detected once. The sequencing sample was made of peripheral blood. All receptors derive from a woman between 45 and 65 years old with active or convalescent COVID-19. The conserved cysteine and the conserved F or W are not part of the CDR3 here.

J: TRBJ2-5
V: TRBV3-1/TRBV3-2
CDR3: ASSQLAGGETQY

J: TRBJ1-2
V: TRBV2
CDR3: ASSDHWRPGGYGYT

J: TRBJ2-3
V: TRBV5-1
CDR3: ASSFTGTGISDTQY

J: TRBJ1-1
V: TRBV20-1
CDR3: SARGARRTF

J: TRBJ2-1
V: TRBV7-8
CDR3: ASSWGLYNEQF

J: TRBJ2-2
V: TRBV19
CDR3: ASSIGTSGTLEELF

J: TRBJ2-5
V: TRBV6-6
CDR3: ASTRGARETQY

J: TRBJ1-3
V: TRBV6-5
CDR3: ASSYATGSGNTIY

J: TRBJ2-6
V: TRBV27
CDR3: ASRSTGANVLT

J: TRBJ1-5
V: TRBV28
CDR3: ASSPDRANQPQH

J: TRBJ1-2
V: TRBV4-3
CDR3: ASSPQVNYGYT

J: TRBJ1-5
V: TRBV4-2
CDR3: ASSRAGTGNQPQH

J: TRBJ2-1
V: TRBV5-1
CDR3: ASSLRRGGGPGNEQF

J: TRBJ2-1
V: TRBV5-1
CDR3: ASSLEGLASNEQF

J: TRBJ1-2
V: TRBV5-4
CDR3: ASSSFAAGLPSRGYT

J: TRBJ1-5
V: TRBV6-1
CDR3: ASSESGTGITSNQPQH

J: TRBJ2-1
V: TRBV19
CDR3: ASSIGGELAYNEQF

J: TRBJ2-7
V: TRBV11-1
CDR3: ASSLYGSSYEQY

J: TRBJ1-2
V: TRBV6-5
CDR3: ASSYGGGQGGYT

J: TRBJ1-6
V: TRBV27
CDR3: ASRLRQGVSSPLH

J: TRBJ1-1
V: TRBV12-3/TRBV12-4
CDR3: ASSLVRATEAF

J: TRBJ1-1
V: TRBV30
CDR3: AWRGQGEAF

J: TRBJ1-5
V: TRBV6-4
CDR3: ASSGHAGQPQH

J: TRBJ2-7
V: TRBV19
CDR3: ASSPLEGQGYEQY

J: TRBJ1-1
V: TRBV2
CDR3: ATKTDMNTEAF

J: TRBJ1-1
V: TRBV6-5
CDR3: ASRQGASWNTEAF

J: TRBJ1-4
V: TRBV7-2
CDR3: ASSLGVAGTGGGHEKLF

J: TRBJ2-5
V: TRBV24-1
CDR3: ATSDSGTETQY

J: TRBJ2-1
V: TRBV19
CDR3: ATTLGQSSYNEQF

J: TRBJ2-3
V: TRBV4-2
CDR3: ASSQDSPRGTDTQY

J: TRBJ2-3
V: TRBV4-1
CDR3: ASSQAGLAGVGADTQY

J: TRBJ1-2
V: TRBV7-2
CDR3: ASSTRQRNYGYT

J: TRBJ2-3
V: TRBV18
CDR3: ASSPQQKEAQY

J: TRBJ1-5
V: TRBV30
CDR3: AWSVGGFQPQH

J: TRBJ1-3
V: TRBV6-2/TRBV6-3
CDR3: ASSSTGRNTIY

J: TRBJ1-6
V: TRBV7-2
CDR3: ASSLEGRADSPLH

J: TRBJ1-2
V: TRBV30
CDR3: AWRGGQGERGYT

J: TRBJ1-2
V: TRBV6-2/TRBV6-3
CDR3: ASSSRTGGLDGYT

J: TRBJ2-1
V: TRBV10-3
CDR3: AIRGSGPGDEQF

J: TRBJ2-5
V: TRBV7-8
CDR3: ASSHVSGEYQETQY

J: TRBJ1-1
V: TRBV5-4
CDR3: ASSETGGGDTEAF

J: TRBJ2-1
V: TRBV27
CDR3: ASSSWAIEGDNEQF

J: TRBJ1-4
V: TRBV10-3
CDR3: AISDRGREKLF

J: TRBJ2-5
V: TRBV19
CDR3: ASSEAGETQY

J: TRBJ2-3
V: TRBV27
CDR3: ASSLTSGGVTDTQY

J: TRBJ2-7
V: TRBV7-8
CDR3: ASSPSSYEQY

J: TRBJ2-1
V: TRBV7-9
CDR3: ASSWTSGYNEQF